The source of this T cell receptor (beta chain) is a study of cytomegalovirus exposure and HLA in healthy donors. The CDR3 extends over 16 amino acids. V lost 0 bases, J lost 3 bases, and 14 bases lay in between. Amplification used 60 Vbeta primers and 13 Jbeta primers. The protocol was immunoSEQ multiplex PCR, while the TCRdb copy is restricted to in-frame clones and leaves out a portion. The sample includes about 73,000 clones, under 80% of them seen just once. The sequenced sample consisted of PBMCs. J is TRBJ1-2 and V is TRBV23-1, with a tentative D call TRBD1 (6 bases). TRBV23-1 is classed as an ORF, of uncertain function. This TCR was sampled from a woman aged 50 to 65 in good health and CMV-seropositive. CDR3 DNA: TGCGCCAGCAGTCAATCCAGGGGTAGTTTAGACTATGGCTACACCTTC. Its translation is CASSQSRGSLDYGYTF.